The clone carrying this T cell receptor (beta chain) was counted between two and nine times. Spike-ins of synthetic TCR analog templates went into each PCR. Some clones are missing from TCRdb's copy, which holds only in-frame ones; the method was immunoSEQ multiplex PCR. Of roughly 53,000 clones in the sample, approximately 90% were seen once. With 0 bases removed from V and 6 bases from J, the gap between germline ends came to 12 bases. The germline V gene encodes CDR1 SGHRS and CDR2 YFSETQ. The CDR3 covers 14 residues. The data are from a study of PD-L1 blockade in urothelial cancer. Study as a whole: Patients' histories included 0 to 3 prior chemotherapy regimens. The researchers analyzed blood 3 weeks (second dose) and 6 weeks after treatment start.

The time point: pretreatment peripheral blood. The genes are TRBV5-1 and TRBJ1-2; D might be TRBD1 (5 bases). This receptor was taken from a woman aged 55-69 years with urothelial cancer. This specimen consisted of PBMCs, obtained around atezolizumab (anti-PD-L1) treatment. The CDR3 is CASSLAVGEDGYTF. In DNA, the CDR3 is TGCGCCAGCAGCTTGGCTGTAGGGGAAGATGGCTACACCTTC.